This record concerns one TCR beta chain sequence. The data belong to a study of cytomegalovirus exposure and HLA in healthy donors. The J segment lost 10 bases and the V segment lost 3 bases, leaving 7 bases of the junction unmatched. There are 14 residues in the CDR3. The germline V gene has CDR1 SNHLY and CDR2 FYNNEI. The PCR made use of 60 Vbeta and 13 Jbeta primers. Assay used: immunoSEQ multiplex PCR; TCRdb lists only in-frame clones, some missing. The sample carries roughly 80,000 clones, roughly 76% recorded once. The rearrangement uses TRBV2 and TRBJ1-5; TRBD1 matches 9 bases. Sequences were obtained from PBMCs. This clonotype was sampled from a woman aged 25-40 years in good health and CMV-seronegative. The CDR3 region has the DNA TGTGCCAGCAGTGAGACAGGACAGGGGCTACCCCAGCATTTT. Translation: CASSETGQGLPQHF.